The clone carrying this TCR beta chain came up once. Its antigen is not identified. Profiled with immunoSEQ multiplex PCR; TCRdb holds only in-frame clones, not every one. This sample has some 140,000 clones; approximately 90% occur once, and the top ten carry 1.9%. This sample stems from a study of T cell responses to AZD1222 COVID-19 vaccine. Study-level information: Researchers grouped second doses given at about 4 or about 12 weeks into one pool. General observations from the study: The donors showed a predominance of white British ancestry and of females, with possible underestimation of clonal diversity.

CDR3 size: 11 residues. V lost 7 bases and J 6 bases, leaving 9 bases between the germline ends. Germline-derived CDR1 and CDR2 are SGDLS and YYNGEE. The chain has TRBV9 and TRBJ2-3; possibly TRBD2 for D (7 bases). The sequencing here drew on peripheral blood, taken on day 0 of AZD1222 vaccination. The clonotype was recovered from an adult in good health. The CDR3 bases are TGTGCCAGCGGGAGGGGGGATACGCAGTATTTT. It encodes CASGRGDTQYF.